These T cell receptor beta chains were read from a single sample in a study of T cells in Graves' hyperthyroidism and ophthalmopathy. TCRdb passed the multiplex PCR reads through MiXCR, listing each CDR3 protein once. The sample lists 350,000 to 400,000 distinct CDR3 sequences; approximately 17% were seen once. Sequenced input: blood. The receptors come from a man younger than 35 with Graves' ophthalmopathy. The CDR3 runs from the conserved cysteine through the conserved F or W. D genes are given only for firm matches. Clone size is given for some rows only: seen once, a few or many times, or a class if the clone is expanded.

cdr3_length,j_call,v_call,d_call,clone_size,cdr3_aa,cdr3_nt
13,TRBJ2-7,TRBV2,NA,once,CASSVGGVREQYF,TGTGCCAGCAGTGTAGGGGGGGTTCGCGAGCAGTACTTC
13,TRBJ1-6,TRBV27,NA,many,CASSPGLNSPLHF,TGTGCCAGCAGTCCAGGACTCAATTCACCCCTCCACTTT
16,TRBJ2-1,TRBV19,TRBD2,NA,CASSIGTSGVYNEQFF,TGTGCCAGTAGTATAGGGACTAGCGGGGTCTACAATGAGCAGTTCTTC
15,TRBJ1-2,TRBV11-2,TRBD1,many,CASSPHTGGYDGYTF,TGTGCCAGCAGCCCCCATACAGGGGGCTACGATGGCTACACCTTC
14,TRBJ2-3,TRBV7-9,NA,few,CASSLARAGDTQYF,TGTGCCAGCAGCTTAGCCAGGGCCGGAGATACGCAGTATTTT
11,TRBJ1-2,TRBV10-3,NA,few,CAISESWGYTF,TGTGCCATCAGTGAGTCGTGGGGCTACACCTTC
15,TRBJ2-3,TRBV3-1,TRBD1,many,CASSHTTGGTDTQYF,TGTGCCAGCAGCCACACGACAGGGGGCACAGATACGCAGTATTTT
16,TRBJ1-5,TRBV6-2/TRBV6-3,TRBD1,NA,CASSSPVGTGNQPQHF,TGTGCCAGCAGTTCCCCAGTTGGGACAGGCAATCAGCCCCAGCATTTT
14,TRBJ2-3,TRBV12-3/TRBV12-4,NA,many,CASSLGAPGDTQYF,TGTGCCAGCAGTCTCGGGGCCCCGGGAGATACGCAGTATTTT
14,TRBJ2-7,TRBV29-1,TRBD1,few,CSVGQGTPYYEQYF,TGCAGCGTTGGACAGGGGACGCCCTACTACGAGCAGTACTTC
17,TRBJ2-3,TRBV11-2,NA,many,CASSLANRANPWDTQYF,TGTGCCAGCAGCTTAGCAAACAGGGCCAATCCCTGGGATACGCAGTATTTT
14,TRBJ2-5,TRBV24-1,NA,NA,CATTDGAVQETQYF,TGTGCCACAACAGATGGAGCGGTCCAAGAGACCCAGTACTTC
15,TRBJ2-7,TRBV27,TRBD1,many,CASSLTGVGLDEQYF,TGTGCCAGCAGTTTGACAGGGGTCGGTTTGGACGAGCAGTACTTC
14,TRBJ2-7,TRBV12-3/TRBV12-4,TRBD2,many,CASISSGGRGEQYF,TGTGCCAGCATTAGTAGCGGGGGCCGGGGCGAGCAGTACTTC